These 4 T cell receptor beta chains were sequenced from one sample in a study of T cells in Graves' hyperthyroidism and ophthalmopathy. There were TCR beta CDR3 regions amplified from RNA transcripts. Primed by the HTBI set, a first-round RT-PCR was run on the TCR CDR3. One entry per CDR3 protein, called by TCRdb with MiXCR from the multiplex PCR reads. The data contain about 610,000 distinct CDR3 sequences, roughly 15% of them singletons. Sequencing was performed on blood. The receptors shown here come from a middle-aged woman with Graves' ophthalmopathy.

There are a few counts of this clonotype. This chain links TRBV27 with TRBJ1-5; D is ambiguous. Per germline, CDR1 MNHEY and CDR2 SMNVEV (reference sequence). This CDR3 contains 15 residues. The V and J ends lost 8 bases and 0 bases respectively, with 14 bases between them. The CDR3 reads CASASLGNSNQPQHF. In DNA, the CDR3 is TGTGCCAGCGCCTCACTCGGGAATAGCAATCAGCCCCAGCATTTT.

The CDR3 nucleotides read TGTGCCAGTAGTATGCCCCGTGCCCGGGACAGCCGGGGGAACACTGAAGCTTTCTTT. Translation gives CASSMPRARDSRGNTEAFF. This chain connects TRBV19 to TRBJ1-1; 7 nucleotides line up with TRBD1. Germline-derived CDR1 and CDR2 are LNHDA and SQIVND (reference sequence). With 3 bases clipped from V and 1 base from J, the junction kept 17 bases outside the gene matches. The length of the CDR3 is 19 residues.

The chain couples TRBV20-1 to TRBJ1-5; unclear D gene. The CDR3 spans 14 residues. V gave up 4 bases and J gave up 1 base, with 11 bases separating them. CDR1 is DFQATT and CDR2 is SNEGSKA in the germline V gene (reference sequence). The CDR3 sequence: CSATNMDSNQPQHF. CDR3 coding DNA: TGCAGTGCTACCAACATGGACAGCAATCAGCCCCAGCATTTT.

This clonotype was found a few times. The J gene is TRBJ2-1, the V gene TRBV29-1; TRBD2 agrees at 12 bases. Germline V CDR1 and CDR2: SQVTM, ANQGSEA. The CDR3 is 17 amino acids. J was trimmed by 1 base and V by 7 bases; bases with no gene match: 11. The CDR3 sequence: CSADGLAGGLSYNEQFF. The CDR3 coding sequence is TGCAGCGCCGACGGGCTAGCGGGAGGGTTGTCCTACAATGAGCAGTTCTTC.